One sample yielded the 14 T cell receptor beta chains listed below, sequenced in a study of neoadjuvant anti-PD-1 for oral cavity cancer. Time point noted: after neoadjuvant nivolumab, at surgical resection. TCRdb keeps only in-frame clones here, not all; method: immunoSEQ multiplex PCR. The sample shows over 10,000 clones, 71% of them seen only once. Sequenced material: PBMCs, taken after nivolumab (anti-PD-1) treatment. The receptors were gathered from a person between 40 and 85 years old with oral cavity squamous cell carcinoma.

The J gene is TRBJ2-3, the V gene TRBV7-6; D unresolved. The germline V gene encodes CDR1 SGHVS and CDR2 FNYEAQ. The CDR3 is made up of 15 amino acids. The ends were cut back, 4 bases at V and 2 bases at J, with 13 bases in the middle. In nucleotides, the CDR3 is TGTGCCAGCAGCTACGGACCGATGAACACAGATACGCAGTATTTT. Translation gives CASSYGPMNTDTQYF. Based on the CDR3 plus reference TRBV7-6 and TRBJ2-3, the full variable domain is GAGVSQSPRYKVTKRGQDVALRCDPISGHVSLYWYRQALGQGPEFLTYFNYEAQQDKSGLPNDRFSAERPEGSISTLTIQRTEQRDSAMYRCASSYGPMNTDTQYFGPGTRLTVL.

The chain joins TRBV4-1 to TRBJ2-1, with a tentative D call TRBD1 (5 bases). CDR3 size: 15 residues. Trimming stripped 1 base from V and 8 bases from J, with 15 bases between. Germline V gives CDR1 MGHRA, CDR2 YSYEKL. In DNA form, the CDR3 reads TGCGCCAGCAGCCAAGGGCAGGGTTCTTGGGATGAGCAGTTCTTC. Translating it yields CASSQGQGSWDEQFF.

The chain combines TRBV4-1 with TRBJ2-3; 10 nucleotides align to TRBD2. Germline V gene data show CDR1 as MGHRA and CDR2 as YSYEKL. With 0 bases clipped from V and 5 bases from J, the junction kept 5 bases outside the gene matches. The length of the CDR3 is 16 residues. The CDR3 DNA sequence: TGCGCCAGCAGCCAAGATCTGGTAGCGGGAGGAGATACGCAGTATTTT. This codes for CASSQDLVAGGDTQYF.

The chain is built from TRBV6-1 and TRBJ2-5, with D possibly matching TRBD2 (6 bases). Trimming pared 4 bases from V and 7 bases from J, leaving 13 bases between. The CDR3 consists of 13 residues. CDR1 MNHNS and CDR2 SASEGT come from the germline V gene. CDR3 loop: CASSGGAGGTQYF. The CDR3 DNA reads TGTGCCAGCAGTGGAGGAGCGGGCGGGACCCAGTACTTC.

The chain joins TRBV11-2 to TRBJ2-1, with D unresolved. The ends were cut back, 5 bases at V and 7 bases at J, with 9 bases in the middle. CDR3 length equals 12 residues. Germline V CDR1 and CDR2: SGHAT, FQNNGV. Here the CDR3 reads CASSQTGNEQFF. CDR3 nucleotides: TGTGCCAGCAGCCAAACCGGGAATGAGCAGTTCTTC. The full variable domain, with the rest looked up from reference TRBV11-2 and TRBJ2-1, is EAGVAQSPRYKIIEKRQSVAFWCNPISGHATLYWYQQILGQGPKLLIQFQNNGVVDDSQLPKDRFSAERLKGVDSTLKIQPAKLEDSAVYLCASSQTGNEQFFGPGTRLTVL.

The CDR3 DNA reads as TGCGCCAGCAGCCAAGGCGCCTTCTCAGTCTCTGAAGCTTTCTTT. Translation gives CASSQGAFSVSEAFF. The V gene is TRBV4-1, the J gene TRBJ1-1; D is unclear. V lost 1 base to trimming and J lost 6 bases, with 15 bases between them. The CDR3 runs 15 residues. The germline V gene has CDR1 MGHRA and CDR2 YSYEKL.

J is TRBJ2-5 and V is TRBV5-1; 7 nucleotides line up with TRBD2. Losses at the gene ends were 4 bases for V and 2 bases for J; bases not matched to a gene: 5. CDR1 and CDR2 from the germline V gene are SGHRS and YFSETQ. CDR3 length equals 14 residues. For the CDR3, the DNA is TGCGCCAGCAGCGCTGGGGGAGGGCAAGAGACCCAGTACTTC. It is translated as CASSAGGGQETQYF.

V is TRBV7-9 and J is TRBJ1-1; D may be TRBD1 (5 bases). V lost 5 bases and J lost 1, with 23 bases in between. The CDR3 consists of 18 residues. Germline CDR1 SEHNR, CDR2 FQNEAQ (reference sequence). CDR3 DNA sequence: TGTGCCAGCAGCCTCCCCAGGGTTTGGGAAACTTCGAACACTGAAGCTTTCTTT. This gives the protein CASSLPRVWETSNTEAFF. The entire variable domain, with the rest obtained from reference TRBV7-9 and TRBJ1-1, is as follows: DTGVSQNPRHKITKRGQNVTFRCDPISEHNRLYWYRQTLGQGPEFLTYFQNEAQLEKSRLLSDRFSAERPKGSFSTLEIQRTEQGDSAMYLCASSLPRVWETSNTEAFFGQGTRLTVV.

The chain is built from TRBV10-3 and TRBJ1-5; 10 bases agree with TRBD1. J was trimmed by 7 bases and V by 4 bases; bases with no gene match: 4. In germline, CDR1 is ENHRY, CDR2 SYGVKD. CDR3 size: 14 residues. The CDR3 nucleotides read TGTGCCATCAGTGGGGACAGGGGTACACAGCCCCAGCATTTT. Amino acid sequence: CAISGDRGTQPQHF.

In this sample, this clone turned up once. This chain links TRBV5-4 with TRBJ1-2; 8 bases fit TRBD1. After removal of 1 base from V and 8 bases from J, the junction contained 4 bases not matched to a gene. CDR1 SGHNT and CDR2 YYREEE come from the germline V gene (reference sequence). The CDR3 contains 13 residues. CDR3 DNA: TGTGCCAGCAGCTTGACAGGGGGAAAAGGCTACACCTTC. Its translation: CASSLTGGKGYTF.

The chain employs TRBV27 and TRBJ2-2; D gene uncertain. This CDR3 has 14 amino acids. V lost 6 bases, J lost 7 bases, and 15 bases lay in between. Germline V gene lookup returns CDR1 MNHEY and CDR2 SMNVEV (reference sequence). The CDR3 sequence: CASRKPGIHGELFF. The DNA of the CDR3 is TGTGCCAGCAGAAAACCTGGGATACACGGGGAGCTGTTTTTT.

This chain uses TRBV30 with TRBJ2-1; the D call may be TRBD1 or TRBD2 (5 bases each). Germline V gene sequence: CDR1 GTSNPN, CDR2 SVGIG (reference sequence). The V and J ends lost 0 bases and 7 bases respectively, with 13 bases between them. The CDR3 is 14 residues long. Here the CDR3 reads CAWSVLPGQNEQFF. CDR3 nucleotides: TGTGCCTGGAGTGTACTTCCGGGGCAAAATGAGCAGTTCTTC.

The genes are TRBV19 and TRBJ2-1, with D possibly being TRBD1 or TRBD2 (5 bases each). Germline V gene lookup returns CDR1 LNHDA and CDR2 SQIVND (reference sequence). This CDR3 region has 17 residues. V was pared by 4 bases and J by 6 bases, with 22 bases between. The CDR3 bases are TGTGCCAGTAGTACACGGTCCGGGACGAGGAATTCCAATGAGCAGTTCTTC. This codes for CASSTRSGTRNSNEQFF. Using reference TRBV19 and TRBJ2-1 for the parts outside the CDR3, the full variable domain is DGGITQSPKYLFRKEGQNVTLSCEQNLNHDAMYWYRQDPGQGLRLIYYSQIVNDFQKGDIAEGYSVSREKKESFPLTVTSAQKNPTAFYLCASSTRSGTRNSNEQFFGPGTRLTVL.

The chain has TRBV6-5 and TRBJ2-7; D is unresolved. Germline V gene data show CDR1 as MNHEY and CDR2 as SVGAGI. This CDR3 contains 15 residues. The V and J ends lost 6 bases and 3 bases respectively, with 18 bases between them. The CDR3 DNA reads as TGTGCCAGCAGCGACATCGAGTGGGCGCGCTACGAGCAGTACTTC. Protein: CASSDIEWARYEQYF.